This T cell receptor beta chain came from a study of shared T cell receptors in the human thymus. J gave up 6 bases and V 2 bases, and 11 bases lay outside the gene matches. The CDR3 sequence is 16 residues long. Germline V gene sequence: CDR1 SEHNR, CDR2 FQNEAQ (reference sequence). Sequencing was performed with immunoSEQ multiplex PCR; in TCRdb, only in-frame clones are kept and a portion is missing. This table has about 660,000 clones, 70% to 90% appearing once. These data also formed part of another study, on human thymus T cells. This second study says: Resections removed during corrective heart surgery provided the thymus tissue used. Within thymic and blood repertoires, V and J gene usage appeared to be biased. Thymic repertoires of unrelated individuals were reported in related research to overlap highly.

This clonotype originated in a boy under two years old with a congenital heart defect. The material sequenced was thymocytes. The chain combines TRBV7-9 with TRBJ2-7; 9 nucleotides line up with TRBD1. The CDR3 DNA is TGTGCCAGCAGCTTAATGCGGAGGGACAGGGAGTTCGAGCAGTACTTC. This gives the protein CASSLMRRDREFEQYF.